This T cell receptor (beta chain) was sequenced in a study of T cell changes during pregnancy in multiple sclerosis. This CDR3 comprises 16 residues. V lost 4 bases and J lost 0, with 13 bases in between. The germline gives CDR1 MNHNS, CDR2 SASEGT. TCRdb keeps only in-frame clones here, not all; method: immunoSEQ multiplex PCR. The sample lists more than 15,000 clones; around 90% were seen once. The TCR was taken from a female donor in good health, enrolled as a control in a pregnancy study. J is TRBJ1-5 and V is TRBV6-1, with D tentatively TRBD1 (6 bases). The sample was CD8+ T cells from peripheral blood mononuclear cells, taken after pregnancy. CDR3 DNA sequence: TGTGCCAGCAGTGGTGGGCCAGGGGATAGCAATCAGCCCCAGCATTTT. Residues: CASSGGPGDSNQPQHF.